This is a list of T cell receptor beta chains from one sample in a study of shared T cell receptors in the human thymus. Repertoires were generated with immunoSEQ multiplex PCR, while TCRdb's copy carries only in-frame clones and drops some. The repertoire holds approximately 68,000 clones, 90% to 95% seen once, with about 0.036% in the top ten. The specimen was thymocytes. The receptors here all came from a human donor. CDR3s include the opening cysteine and the closing phenylalanine or tryptophan. A D gene is named only where the DNA matches it firmly. The size of a clone is reported for some rows only, either as once, few or many, or as a class for expanded clones.

v_gene: TRBV10-3
d_gene: TRBD1
abundance: .
j_gene: TRBJ1-2
CDR3aa: CAITSDREVEGGYTF
CDR3nt: TGTGCCATCACCTCGGACAGGGAAGTTGAGGGCGGCTACACCTTC

v_gene: TRBV27
d_gene: TRBD1
abundance: .
j_gene: TRBJ2-7
CDR3aa: CASSLWGQGTRGGRIQYF
CDR3nt: TGTGCCAGCAGTTTGTGGGGACAGGGGACCAGGGGAGGTCGCATACAGTACTTC

v_gene: TRBV7-9
d_gene: .
abundance: .
j_gene: TRBJ1-1
CDR3aa: CASSPLRRQIHNTEAFF
CDR3nt: TGTGCCAGCAGCCCACTTCGCAGACAGATTCATAACACTGAAGCTTTCTTT

v_gene: TRBV30
d_gene: .
abundance: .
j_gene: TRBJ2-3
CDR3aa: CAWSVSTINTDTQYF
CDR3nt: TGTGCCTGGAGTGTAAGTACCATCAACACAGATACGCAGTATTTT

v_gene: TRBV9
d_gene: .
abundance: .
j_gene: TRBJ2-5
CDR3aa: CASSDSRGDSLETQYF
CDR3nt: TGTGCCAGCAGCGACTCCAGGGGGGATTCGTTGGAGACCCAGTACTTC

v_gene: TRBV19
d_gene: TRBD2
abundance: .
j_gene: TRBJ2-5
CDR3aa: CASSPEALALAGGQETQYF
CDR3nt: TGTGCCAGTAGTCCTGAGGCGCTCGCACTAGCGGGGGGACAAGAGACCCAGTACTTC

v_gene: TRBV11-3
d_gene: TRBD2
abundance: .
j_gene: TRBJ2-2
CDR3aa: CASRLAGAAGELFF
CDR3nt: TGTGCCAGCAGGCTAGCGGGGGCCGCCGGGGAGCTGTTTTTT

v_gene: TRBV4-2
d_gene: .
abundance: .
j_gene: TRBJ2-7
CDR3aa: CASSPSDLYEQYF
CDR3nt: TGTGCCAGCAGCCCCTCGGACCTCTACGAGCAGTACTTC

v_gene: TRBV6-6
d_gene: .
abundance: .
j_gene: TRBJ2-2
CDR3aa: CASSGSDGFGELFF
CDR3nt: TGTGCCAGCAGCGGGTCAGACGGATTCGGGGAGCTGTTTTTT

v_gene: TRBV5-8
d_gene: TRBD1
abundance: .
j_gene: TRBJ2-5
CDR3aa: CASSLVDREETQYF
CDR3nt: TGTGCCAGCAGCTTGGTGGACAGGGAAGAGACCCAGTACTTC

v_gene: TRBV6-5
d_gene: .
abundance: .
j_gene: TRBJ1-2
CDR3aa: CASSYPGEGGYTF
CDR3nt: TGTGCCAGCAGTTACCCAGGGGAGGGTGGCTACACCTTC

v_gene: TRBV7-6
d_gene: .
abundance: .
j_gene: TRBJ1-2
CDR3aa: CASAEDVKGTIGYTF
CDR3nt: TGTGCCAGCGCGGAAGACGTTAAGGGAACTATTGGCTACACCTTC

v_gene: TRBV6-5
d_gene: .
abundance: .
j_gene: TRBJ2-5
CDR3aa: CASSYEPGAQYF
CDR3nt: TGTGCCAGCAGTTACGAGCCGGGGGCCCAGTACTTC

v_gene: TRBV18
d_gene: TRBD1
abundance: .
j_gene: TRBJ2-1
CDR3aa: CASSPSDRYNEQFF
CDR3nt: TGTGCCAGCTCACCCTCGGACAGGTACAATGAGCAGTTCTTC

v_gene: TRBV12-2
d_gene: .
abundance: .
j_gene: TRBJ2-1
CDR3aa: CASRLDPTTRSYNEQFF
CDR3nt: TGTGCAAGTCGCTTAGACCCGACGACTAGAAGCTACAATGAGCAGTTCTTC

v_gene: TRBV6-5
d_gene: TRBD1
abundance: .
j_gene: TRBJ1-1
CDR3aa: CASSYDRGQPQEKAFF
CDR3nt: TGTGCCAGCAGTTATGACAGGGGACAACCGCAAGAAAAAGCTTTCTTT

v_gene: TRBV4-3
d_gene: TRBD1
abundance: .
j_gene: TRBJ2-5
CDR3aa: CASSQGQGSETQYF
CDR3nt: TGCGCCAGCAGCCAAGGACAGGGATCGGAGACCCAGTACTTC

v_gene: TRBV28
d_gene: .
abundance: .
j_gene: TRBJ2-7
CDR3aa: CASSFRWARVTYEQYF
CDR3nt: TGTGCCAGCAGTTTTCGCTGGGCCCGAGTTACCTACGAGCAGTACTTC

v_gene: TRBV14
d_gene: .
abundance: .
j_gene: TRBJ1-6
CDR3aa: CASSQEIRGSDSPLHF
CDR3nt: TGTGCCAGCAGCCAAGAAATTCGGGGGTCCGACTCACCCCTCCACTTT

v_gene: TRBV4-2
d_gene: .
abundance: .
j_gene: TRBJ2-3
CDR3aa: CASSPGPAPEGTDTQYF
CDR3nt: TGTGCCAGCAGCCCGGGCCCAGCCCCGGAGGGCACAGATACGCAGTATTTT

v_gene: TRBV5-4
d_gene: .
abundance: .
j_gene: TRBJ1-1
CDR3aa: CASSAAYWQTEAFF
CDR3nt: TGTGCCAGCAGCGCCGCTTATTGGCAGACTGAAGCTTTCTTT

v_gene: TRBV15
d_gene: .
abundance: once
j_gene: TRBJ2-7
CDR3aa: CATSTGHPYEQYF
CDR3nt: TGTGCCACCAGTACAGGGCACCCCTACGAGCAGTACTTC

v_gene: TRBV7-3
d_gene: .
abundance: once
j_gene: TRBJ1-2
CDR3aa: CASSLTAGAGGYTF
CDR3nt: TGTGCCAGCAGCTTAACGGCAGGGGCGGGTGGCTACACCTTC

v_gene: TRBV13
d_gene: TRBD1
abundance: .
j_gene: TRBJ1-2
CDR3aa: CASSRRQGDYGYTF
CDR3nt: TGTGCCAGCAGCCGCCGACAGGGTGACTATGGCTACACCTTC

v_gene: TRBV30
d_gene: .
abundance: .
j_gene: TRBJ1-2
CDR3aa: CAWREPGGYTF
CDR3nt: TGTGCCTGGAGAGAGCCGGGAGGCTACACCTTC

v_gene: TRBV11-2
d_gene: .
abundance: .
j_gene: TRBJ1-2
CDR3aa: CAIPEGTERFYGYTF
CDR3nt: TGTGCCATCCCGGAGGGGACCGAACGGTTCTATGGCTACACCTTC

v_gene: TRBV19
d_gene: .
abundance: .
j_gene: TRBJ2-4
CDR3aa: CASHPSGSYLKGGKNIQYF
CDR3nt: TGTGCCAGCCACCCGAGCGGGTCCTACTTGAAGGGGGGCAAAAACATTCAGTACTTC

v_gene: TRBV28
d_gene: TRBD1
abundance: .
j_gene: TRBJ2-7
CDR3aa: CASSRQGYEQYF
CDR3nt: TGTGCCAGCAGTAGACAGGGCTACGAGCAGTACTTC

v_gene: TRBV28
d_gene: .
abundance: .
j_gene: TRBJ2-3
CDR3aa: CASSFIYHAGTQNSTDTQYF
CDR3nt: TGTGCCAGCAGTTTCATTTATCATGCCGGGACTCAAAATTCCACAGATACGCAGTATTTT

v_gene: TRBV10-3
d_gene: .
abundance: .
j_gene: TRBJ1-1
CDR3aa: CAISETGGPIRLESTEAFF
CDR3nt: TGTGCCATCAGTGAGACGGGGGGCCCGATACGTTTAGAGAGCACTGAAGCTTTCTTT

v_gene: TRBV29-1
d_gene: .
abundance: .
j_gene: TRBJ2-1
CDR3aa: CSVISERNEQFF
CDR3nt: TGCAGCGTTATCTCCGAGCGGAATGAGCAGTTCTTC

v_gene: TRBV5-4
d_gene: TRBD2
abundance: once
j_gene: TRBJ2-3
CDR3aa: CASSGGLALSDTQYF
CDR3nt: TGTGCCAGCAGCGGGGGACTAGCGCTTTCGGATACGCAGTATTTT

v_gene: TRBV7-9
d_gene: .
abundance: .
j_gene: TRBJ1-4
CDR3aa: CASSLRQKNEKLFF
CDR3nt: TGTGCCAGCAGCTTACGACAGAAAAATGAAAAACTGTTTTTT

v_gene: TRBV5-1
d_gene: TRBD1
abundance: .
j_gene: TRBJ2-7
CDR3aa: CASSGPTGDPYEQYF
CDR3nt: TGCGCCAGCAGCGGCCCGACAGGGGATCCCTACGAGCAGTACTTC

v_gene: TRBV5-4
d_gene: TRBD2
abundance: once
j_gene: TRBJ2-3
CDR3aa: CASSYKIKNRDYTDTQYF
CDR3nt: TGTGCCAGCAGCTACAAGATAAAAAACCGGGACTACACAGATACGCAGTATTTT

v_gene: TRBV4-1
d_gene: .
abundance: .
j_gene: TRBJ2-3
CDR3aa: CASSHRPWGGRTDTQYF
CDR3nt: TGCGCCAGCAGCCATCGCCCCTGGGGGGGCCGCACAGATACGCAGTATTTT

v_gene: TRBV5-1
d_gene: .
abundance: .
j_gene: TRBJ1-1
CDR3aa: CASSLAQGGIDTEAFF
CDR3nt: TGCGCCAGCAGCTTGGCCCAGGGCGGGATCGACACTGAAGCTTTCTTT

v_gene: TRBV11-2
d_gene: TRBD2
abundance: .
j_gene: TRBJ2-7
CDR3aa: CASSYLGTIGVYEQYF
CDR3nt: TGTGCCAGCAGCTACCTGGGGACTATAGGGGTCTACGAGCAGTACTTC

v_gene: TRBV29-1
d_gene: TRBD1
abundance: .
j_gene: TRBJ1-6
CDR3aa: CSVVDRENSPLHF
CDR3nt: TGCAGCGTTGTGGACAGGGAGAATTCACCCCTCCACTTT